This is a list of T cell receptor beta chains from one sample in a study of T cells in Graves' hyperthyroidism and ophthalmopathy. TCRdb passed the multiplex PCR reads through MiXCR, listing each CDR3 protein once. The sample shows 610,000 or so distinct CDR3 sequences, 35% to 55% of them seen only once. Sequencing was carried out using peripheral blood or thyroid tissue (not recorded which). The receptor source for this set is a woman aged 18-30 years with Graves' hyperthyroidism. Both conserved end residues are part of each CDR3. D genes are given only for firm matches. Size values are once, few and many counts, or a class for expanded clones, and some rows have none.

J gene: TRBJ2-2
clone size: few
V gene: TRBV7-2
D gene: TRBD2
CDR3 DNA: TGTGCCAGCAGCCCGCGGACTAGGACGAACACCGGGGAGCTGTTTTTT
CDR3 protein: CASSPRTRTNTGELFF

J gene: TRBJ1-5
clone size: many
V gene: TRBV7-9
D gene: -
CDR3 DNA: TGTGCCAGCAGCTACTCTGACTCGGATCAGCCCCAGCATTTT
CDR3 protein: CASSYSDSDQPQHF

J gene: TRBJ1-1
clone size: -
V gene: TRBV29-1
D gene: -
CDR3 DNA: TGCAGCGTTGAAGAGGGGGTGAGCCCTGAAGCTTTCTTT
CDR3 protein: CSVEEGVSPEAFF

J gene: TRBJ1-1
clone size: many
V gene: TRBV2
D gene: -
CDR3 DNA: TGTGCCAGCAAATTCTCGAACACTGAAGCTTTCTTT
CDR3 protein: CASKFSNTEAFF

J gene: TRBJ1-1
clone size: -
V gene: TRBV2
D gene: -
CDR3 DNA: TGTGCCAGCAGAAAGGCGAACACTGAAGCTTTCTTT
CDR3 protein: CASRKANTEAFF

J gene: TRBJ1-1
clone size: -
V gene: TRBV10-1
D gene: TRBD1
CDR3 DNA: TGCGCCACAAAACAGGGGGTTGGAAACACTGAAGCTTTCTTT
CDR3 protein: CATKQGVGNTEAFF

J gene: TRBJ1-2
clone size: many
V gene: TRBV12-3/TRBV12-4
D gene: -
CDR3 DNA: TGTGCCAGCAGCCGGGGGGGGGGCTACACCTTC
CDR3 protein: CASSRGGGYTF

J gene: TRBJ2-5
clone size: -
V gene: TRBV7-2
D gene: -
CDR3 DNA: TGCGCCAGCAGCTCTCTCTGGACAGCCCAAGAGACCCAGTACTTC
CDR3 protein: CASSSLWTAQETQYF

J gene: TRBJ2-2
clone size: -
V gene: TRBV5-4
D gene: -
CDR3 DNA: TGTGCCAGCAGCTTGGAGCCGGGACAGAACACCGGGGAGCTGTTTTTT
CDR3 protein: CASSLEPGQNTGELFF

J gene: TRBJ2-2
clone size: many
V gene: TRBV7-2
D gene: -
CDR3 DNA: TGTGCCAGCAGCAGACAGTTAACGAACACCGGGGAGCTGTTTTTT
CDR3 protein: CASSRQLTNTGELFF

J gene: TRBJ2-6
clone size: -
V gene: TRBV15
D gene: -
CDR3 DNA: TGTGCCACCAGCAGCCGGACAGACTCTGGGGCCAACGTCCTGACTTTC
CDR3 protein: CATSSRTDSGANVLTF

J gene: TRBJ1-4
clone size: -
V gene: TRBV6-1
D gene: -
CDR3 DNA: TGTGCCAGCAGTGAAGCCCAAGGGGGGCTTGGAAAACTGTTTTTT
CDR3 protein: CASSEAQGGLGKLFF